The next 8 T cell receptor beta chains were all read from a single sample in a study of OX40 agonist ivuxolimab in advanced cancers. Assay: immunoSEQ multiplex PCR; the TCRdb copy retains only in-frame clones and omits some. The sample has about 32,000 clones, 84% seen once. The specimen was CD4+ or CD8+ T cells sorted from blood, collected in a trial of the OX40 agonist ivuxolimab. These receptors originate from an adult with an advanced solid tumor such as melanoma, head and neck, liver or kidney cancer.

The chain combines TRBV6-6 with TRBJ2-1, with D perhaps matching TRBD1 (5 bases). V was cut by 7 bases and J by 6 bases, with 10 bases left in between. CDR1 is MNHNY and CDR2 is SVGAGI in the germline V gene (reference sequence). The CDR3 length is 12 residues. CDR3 nucleotides: TGTGCCAGCAAACAGGTTGGCAATGAGCAGTTCTTC. This translates into CASKQVGNEQFF.

This chain links TRBV5-6 with TRBJ2-1; the match to TRBD2 covers 9 bases. CDR1 SGHDT and CDR2 YYEEEE come from the germline V gene. The CDR3 is 17 amino acids. V gave up 0 bases and J gave up 8 bases; unmatched junction bases: 12. CDR3 amino acids: CASSLEWLEREDDEQFF. DNA of the CDR3: TGTGCCAGCAGCTTGGAATGGTTGGAGCGGGAGGACGATGAGCAGTTCTTC.

The V and J genes are TRBV5-1 and TRBJ1-1, with D unclear. V gave up 0 bases and J gave up 11 bases, with 11 bases separating them. CDR1 is SGHRS and CDR2 is YFSETQ in the germline V gene. The CDR3 length is 12 residues. The CDR3, as DNA: TGCGCCAGCAGCTTGGGCCCGGCGGAGGCTTTCTTT. It is translated as CASSLGPAEAFF. Based on the CDR3 plus reference TRBV5-1 and TRBJ1-1, the full variable domain is KAGVTQTPRYLIKTRGQQVTLSCSPISGHRSVSWYQQTPGQGLQFLFEYFSETQRNKGNFPGRFSGRQFSNSRSEMNVSTLELGDSALYLCASSLGPAEAFFGQGTRLTVV.

The V and J genes are TRBV7-8 and TRBJ2-1; possible D gene TRBD2, 6 bases. V lost 2 bases to trimming and J lost 1 base, with 21 bases between them. The germline V gene has CDR1 SGHVS and CDR2 FQNEAQ. This CDR3 region has 19 residues. CDR3 coding DNA: TGTGCCAGCAGCTTAATTAGCGGAACCCCTGCGGGGTCCTACAATGAGCAGTTCTTC. Translated: CASSLISGTPAGSYNEQFF.

This clone was recorded a few times. The rearrangement joins TRBV6-8 to TRBJ2-4; D unresolved. Germline CDR1 is MNHGY and CDR2 is SAAAGT. The CDR3 runs to 16 residues. V was cut by 6 bases and J by 6 bases, with 21 bases left in between. As DNA, the CDR3 is TGTGCCAGCAGATCGCTTGGTGCAGAAGAACCAAACATTCAGTACTTC. This translates into CASRSLGAEEPNIQYF.

The rearrangement uses TRBV6-5 and TRBJ2-3; D remains ambiguous. The germline V gene encodes CDR1 MNHEY and CDR2 SVGAGI. The V gene lost 0 bases and the J gene lost 5 bases, with 0 bases spanning the gap. The CDR3 sequence is 11 residues long. CDR3 residues: CASSYSDTQYF. The DNA for the CDR3 is TGTGCCAGCAGTTACTCAGATACGCAGTATTTT.

The V gene is TRBV7-6, the J gene TRBJ2-1, with 11 bases lining up with TRBD2. Germline values: CDR1 SGHVS, CDR2 FNYEAQ. V was pared by 5 bases and J by 4 bases, with 4 bases of the junction left unmatched. This CDR3 is 15 amino acids long. In DNA, the CDR3 is TGTGCCAGCAGCCAGACTAGCGGGGAATACAATGAGCAGTTCTTC. Protein: CASSQTSGEYNEQFF.

The V and J genes are TRBV13 and TRBJ2-7; D gene ambiguous. CDR3 size: 13 residues. Trimming took off 3 bases at V and 1 base at J, with 7 bases between the two ends. Germline assignment: CDR1 PRHDT and CDR2 FYEKMQ (reference sequence). The CDR3 DNA sequence: TGTGCCAGCAGCTTTCGCGCTTCCTACGAGCAGTACTTC. Protein product: CASSFRASYEQYF.